This TCR beta chain was found in a study of cytomegalovirus exposure and HLA in healthy donors. Study outcomes and limitations: Later analysis suggested links between common viral pathogens and several top significant clusters.

Germline V lookup: CDR1 SGHRS, CDR2 YFSETQ. The germline V and J ends were trimmed by 0 bases and 0 bases, with 6 bases remaining between them. The CDR3 has 15 amino acids. 13 Jbeta primers and 60 Vbeta primers were used for the PCR. The assay was immunoSEQ multiplex PCR, and TCRdb's table has in-frame clones only and misses some. The table lists around 150,000 clones, around 75% of them singletons, with 4.7% in the top ten. As to this clone: Its antigen remains unidentified.

This chain links TRBV5-1 with TRBJ1-4; D is unresolved. This clonotype was obtained from a man aged 18 to 30 in good health and CMV-seropositive. The sequencing sample was made of PBMCs. The CDR3 region has the DNA TGCGCCAGCAGCTTGGGAGGAACAACTAATGAAAAACTGTTTTTT. Its protein is CASSLGGTTNEKLFF.